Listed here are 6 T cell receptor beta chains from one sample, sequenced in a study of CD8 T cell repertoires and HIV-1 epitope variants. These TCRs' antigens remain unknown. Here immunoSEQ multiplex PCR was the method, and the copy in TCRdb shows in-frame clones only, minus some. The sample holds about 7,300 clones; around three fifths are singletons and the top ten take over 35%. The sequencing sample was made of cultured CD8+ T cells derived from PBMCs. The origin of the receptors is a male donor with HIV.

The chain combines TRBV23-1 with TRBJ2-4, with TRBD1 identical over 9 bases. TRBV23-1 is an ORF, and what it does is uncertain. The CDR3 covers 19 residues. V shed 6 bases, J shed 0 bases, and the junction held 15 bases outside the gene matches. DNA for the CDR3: TGCGCCAGCAGCCGAAGACGGTATCGACAGGGGGTAGCCAAAAACATTCAGTACTTC. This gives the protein CASSRRRYRQGVAKNIQYF.

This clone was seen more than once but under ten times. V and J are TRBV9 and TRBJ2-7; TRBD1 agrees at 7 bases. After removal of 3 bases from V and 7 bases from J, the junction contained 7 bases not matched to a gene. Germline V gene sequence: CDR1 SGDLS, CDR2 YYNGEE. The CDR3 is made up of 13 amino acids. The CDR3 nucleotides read TGTGCCAGCAGCGCCCCACGGGACAGAGAGCAGTACTTC. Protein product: CASSAPRDREQYF.

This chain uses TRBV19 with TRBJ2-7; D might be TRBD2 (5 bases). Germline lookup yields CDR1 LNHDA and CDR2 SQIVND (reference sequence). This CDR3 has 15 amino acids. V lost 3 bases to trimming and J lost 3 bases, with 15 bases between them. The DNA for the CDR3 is TGTGCCAGTAGTATTGGAGGAACTTACAGCTACGAGCAGTACTTC. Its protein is CASSIGGTYSYEQYF.

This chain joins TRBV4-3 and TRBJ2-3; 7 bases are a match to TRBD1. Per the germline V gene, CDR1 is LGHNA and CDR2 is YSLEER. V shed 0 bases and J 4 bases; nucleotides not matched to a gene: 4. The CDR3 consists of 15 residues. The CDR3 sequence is CASSQDRGLADTQYF. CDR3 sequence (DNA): TGCGCCAGCAGCCAAGATAGGGGGCTTGCAGATACGCAGTATTTT.

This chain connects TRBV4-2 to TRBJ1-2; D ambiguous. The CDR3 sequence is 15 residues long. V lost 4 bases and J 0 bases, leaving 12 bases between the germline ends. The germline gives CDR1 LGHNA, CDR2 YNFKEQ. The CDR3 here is CASSPRALSNYGYTF. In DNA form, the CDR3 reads TGTGCCAGCAGCCCCCGGGCCCTTTCTAACTATGGCTACACCTTC.

The CDR3 bases are TGTGCCAGCAGCTCCCAGGGACAGGGAGGTAACACCTACGAGCAGTACTTC. This gives the protein CASSSQGQGGNTYEQYF. V is TRBV7-9 and J is TRBJ2-7; 9 nucleotides match TRBD1. Germline loops: CDR1 SEHNR, CDR2 FQNEAQ (reference sequence). V lost 4 bases, J lost 2 bases, and 12 bases stayed unmatched. CDR3 size: 17 residues.